The clone carrying this TCR beta chain was counted at least ten times. Its specificity is not known. Between the trimmed V and J ends, which lost 5 bases and 2 bases, there was a span of 10 bases. CDR1 and CDR2 (germline): DFQATT, SNEGSKA (reference sequence). This CDR3 spans 12 amino acids. TCRdb recomputed calls from the 5' RACE reads with MiXCR, one row per CDR3 protein. The sample includes approximately 190,000 distinct CDR3 sequences, around 15% seen only once; the top ten take 40%. The source of the sample is a study of identical twins. Regarding the study as a whole: Among beta out-of-frame sequences, excess sharing between twins appeared weaker.

The same specimen was also included in a second study, on T cells expressing NK-cell markers. Turning to that study: Sorted CD3+CD56+NKG2C+, CD3+CD56+NKG2C- and CD3+CD56-NKG2C+ T-cell subsets were beta-chain profiled. Within several experiments, an anti-gamma-delta TCR antibody kept the sorting limited to alpha-beta TCR T cells. The study found these clonotypes also leading the CD3+CD56-NKG2C+ fraction in a few donors.

This TCR derives from a woman between 18 and 30 years old in good health. V usage is TRBV20-1 and J usage is TRBJ2-7; no clear D gene. The sequenced sample was CD8+ T cells sorted from blood. CDR3 coding DNA: TGCAGTGCTGGTTGGGAAACCTACGAGCAGTACTTC. Its protein is CSAGWETYEQYF.